Presented here are 20 T cell receptor beta chains from one specimen sequenced in a study of regulatory T cells in long-lasting Graves disease (dated by TCRdb to the early 2020s). The receptor library was made with multiplex PCR. The sequencer listed for this sample is Illumina HiSeq 4000. iRepertoire HTBI primers and Arm-PCR amplification of CDR3 regions were used to construct TCR beta libraries. Through fastp at Q25 and MiXCR, TCRdb rebuilt clones from the public reads, retaining in-frame beta chains. One record per CDR3 amino acid sequence lists the most common genes and DNA. A total of roughly 530,000 distinct CDR3 sequences appear in this sample, about 16% of them only once. Jointly, the top ten make up around 25% of the sample. The intended sense of this specimen's time point label: newly diagnosed GD, antithyroid drugs for less than 3 months. For both TCR sequencing and RNA sequencing, RNA was extracted from PBMCs in TRIzol.

These sequences were also reported in another study, on T cells in Graves' hyperthyroidism and ophthalmopathy.

This specimen was peripheral blood mononuclear cells (PBMCs), taken at new diagnosis, from a patient treated with antithyroid drugs. The receptors derive from a woman aged 35-65 years with Graves disease. Donor details come from another sample of the same person, matched by shared clones.

The rearrangement uses TRBV29-1 and TRBJ1-2; D not resolved. The CDR3 covers 13 residues. Germline assignment: CDR1 SQVTM and CDR2 ANQGSEA. V lost 4 bases, J lost 4 bases, and 13 bases lay in between. The CDR3 loop reads CSVVWGEGYGYTF. The CDR3 bases are TGCAGCGTTGTTTGGGGTGAGGGCTATGGCTACACCTTC.

This clonotype was seen repeatedly, ten times or more. The chain joins TRBV28 to TRBJ1-3; maybe TRBD1 (5 bases). Germline lookup yields CDR1 MDHEN and CDR2 SYDVKM. V lost 9 bases and J 5 bases, leaving 11 bases between the germline ends. This CDR3 has 12 amino acids. The CDR3 loop reads CASGGSRNTIYF. The DNA of the CDR3 is TGTGCCAGTGGGGGAAGCCGAAACACCATATATTTT.

This clonotype was detected many times. This rearrangement joins TRBV6-1 to TRBJ2-3; D possibly corresponds to TRBD1 (6 bases). The CDR3 spans 18 residues. Trimming cost V 2 bases and J 3 bases, with 21 bases left between them. The germline CDR1 and CDR2 sequences are MNHNS and SASEGT. CDR3 sequence: CASSERLSTGKATDTQYF. In DNA form, the CDR3 reads TGTGCCAGCAGTGAAAGATTAAGTACAGGGAAGGCGACAGATACGCAGTATTTT.

This clonotype was picked up a small number of times. This chain links TRBV6-1 with TRBJ1-2; the match to TRBD1 covers 10 bases. The ends lost 7 bases at V and 5 bases at J; junction bases unmatched: 10. Germline lookup yields CDR1 MNHNS and CDR2 SASEGT. This CDR3 contains 15 residues. This CDR3 is CASTTRQGAAYGYTF. DNA of the CDR3: TGTGCCAGCACGACCCGACAGGGGGCGGCTTATGGCTACACCTTC.

This clonotype showed up many times. The gene calls are TRBV30 and TRBJ2-5; TRBD1 matches at 7 bases. The CDR3 has 14 residues. V lost 0 bases to trimming and J lost 4 bases; unmatched junction nucleotides: 5. Germline lookup yields CDR1 GTSNPN and CDR2 SVGIG (reference sequence). The chain's CDR3 is CAWSVLGGSETQYF. The CDR3, as DNA: TGTGCCTGGAGTGTATTAGGGGGCTCAGAGACCCAGTACTTC. Combining the CDR3 with reference TRBV30 and TRBJ2-5 gives the whole variable domain SQTIHQWPATLVQPVGSPLSLECTVEGTSNPNLYWYRQAAGRGLQLLFYSVGIGQISSEVPQNLSASRPQDRQFILSSKKLLLSDSGFYLCAWSVLGGSETQYFGPGTRLLVL.

The chain joins TRBV6-2 or TRBV6-3 to TRBJ2-4; 10 bases agree with TRBD2. V shed 0 bases and J 0 bases; nucleotides not matched to a gene: 5. This CDR3 is 18 amino acids long. In germline, CDR1 is MNHEY, CDR2 SVGEGT. The CDR3 is CASSYSLAGALAKNIQYF. CDR3 bases: TGTGCCAGCAGTTACTCCCTAGCGGGGGCTCTAGCCAAAAACATTCAGTACTTC.

Ten or more counts support this clonotype. The V gene is TRBV11-2, the J gene TRBJ2-2; possibly TRBD2 for D (6 bases). Germline CDR1 SGHAT, CDR2 FQNNGV. The CDR3 is made up of 16 amino acids. V was shortened by 5 bases and J by 1 base, with 14 bases between the two germline ends. The CDR3 sequence: CASSLYGTGNTGELFF. CDR3 bases: TGTGCCAGCAGCCTCTATGGGACTGGGAACACCGGGGAGCTGTTTTTT.

This clonotype was detected many times. The J gene is TRBJ1-2, the V gene TRBV20-1; D not resolved. The CDR3 consists of 14 residues. Germline loops: CDR1 DFQATT, CDR2 SNEGSKA (reference sequence). V was trimmed by 1 base and J by 10 bases, leaving 19 bases between them. In DNA form, the CDR3 reads TGCAGTGCTAGAGCGGCAGGAACTATGGAATACTACACCTTC. Amino acid sequence: CSARAAGTMEYYTF.

This clonotype was detected many times. The V and J genes are TRBV3-1 and TRBJ1-6, with D unclear. Trimming removed 3 bases from V and 0 bases from J, with 6 bases in between. In germline, CDR1 is LGHDT, CDR2 YNNKEL (reference sequence). The length of the CDR3 is 15 residues. The DNA of the CDR3 is TGTGCCAGCAGCCAGGAGGCCTCCTATAATTCACCCCTCCACTTT. This sequence encodes CASSQEASYNSPLHF.

Details on this clonotype: A much bigger clone sits one base away, suggesting this may be a read error. The chain has TRBV7-3 and TRBJ1-1; D is unclear. Germline V gives CDR1 SGHTA, CDR2 FQGTGA. The CDR3 totals 13 residues. The CDR3 sequence is CAGSPFGGTEAFF. Here the CDR3 DNA reads TGTGCCGGCAGCCCTTTTGGAGGCACTGAAGCTTTCTTT.

This clonotype was detected only a few times. One end of the junction fails to match germline, which may point to a read error. CDR3 region: CASSLDERGVEKPFF. In nucleotides, the CDR3 is TGTGCCAGCAGCTTGGATGAAAGAGGAGTGGAAAAACCGTTTTTT. The V call is TRBV5-4, the J call TRBJ1-4; D not certain. The CDR3 is 15 residues long. From germline, CDR1 is SGHNT and CDR2 YYREEE (reference sequence). The complete variable domain, with remaining parts taken from reference TRBV5-4 and TRBJ1-4, reads ETGVTQSPTHLIKTRGQQVTLRCSSQSGHNTVSWYQQALGQGPQFIFQYYREEENGRGNFPPRFSGLQFPNYSSELNVNALELDDSALYLCASSLDERGVEKPFFGSGTQLSVL.

This clonotype was counted ten times or more. The genes are TRBV20-1 and TRBJ2-4, with D possibly matching TRBD2 (6 bases). Germline V gene data show CDR1 as DFQATT and CDR2 as SNEGSKA (reference sequence). V gave up 5 bases and J gave up 0 bases, with 8 bases separating them. This CDR3 region has 13 residues. CDR3 in DNA: TGCAGTGCTGGCGGGATAGCCAAAAACATTCAGTACTTC. This gives the protein CSAGGIAKNIQYF.

This sequence joins TRBV7-9 and TRBJ2-3, with D hard to call. The CDR3 covers 15 residues. The V gene lost 3 bases and the J gene lost 0 bases, with 10 bases spanning the gap. Germline CDR1 reads SEHNR; CDR2 reads FQNEAQ (reference sequence). CDR3 protein: CASSFISGSTDTQYF. CDR3 bases: TGTGCCAGCAGCTTCATTTCAGGTAGCACAGATACGCAGTATTTT.

J is TRBJ2-2 and V is TRBV12-3 or TRBV12-4; D possibly corresponds to TRBD2 (6 bases). The V gene lost 5 bases and the J gene lost 8 bases, with 18 bases spanning the gap. The CDR3 extends over 15 amino acids. The chain's CDR3 is CASSLQTSRRGELFF. The CDR3, as DNA: TGTGCCAGCAGTCTTCAAACTAGCCGAAGAGGGGAGCTGTTTTTT.

This clonotype was observed a handful of times. The rearrangement uses TRBV7-8 and TRBJ1-3; 7 nucleotides line up with TRBD1. With V trimmed by 3 bases and J by 4 bases, 9 bases remained unmatched. Germline-derived CDR1 and CDR2 are SGHVS and FQNEAQ. The CDR3 is made up of 16 amino acids. In nucleotides, the CDR3 is TGTGCCAGCAGCTTCGGGGCCGTACAGGGGGGAAACACCATATATTTT. It encodes CASSFGAVQGGNTIYF.

The gene calls are TRBV14 and TRBJ1-2; D not certain. This CDR3 comprises 16 residues. In germline, CDR1 is SGHDN, CDR2 FVKESK. V was cut by 4 bases and J by 8 bases, with 23 bases left in between. The CDR3 loop reads CASSPRRVDVLRGYTF. The CDR3 region has the DNA TGTGCCAGCAGCCCCCGTAGGGTTGACGTGCTGAGGGGCTACACCTTC.

This clonotype was counted many times. This rearrangement joins TRBV11-3 to TRBJ1-1; the D gene is possibly TRBD1 (6 bases). V was cut by 7 bases and J by 3 bases, with 12 bases left in between. CDR3 length: 13 amino acids. Looked up from germline, CDR1 is SGHNT and CDR2 is YENEEA. Here the CDR3 DNA reads TGTGCCAGCACCCCCCGGACAGACACTGAAGCTTTCTTT. Its translation: CASTPRTDTEAFF.

V usage is TRBV4-1 and J usage is TRBJ1-5, with D perhaps TRBD1 (5 bases). This CDR3 region has 15 residues. Germline-derived CDR1 and CDR2 are MGHRA and YSYEKL. The V end lost 4 bases, the J end lost 2 bases, and 12 bases lay between the germline ends. CDR3 protein: CASSLRQMGNQPQHF. The CDR3 DNA sequence: TGCGCCAGCAGCCTTCGACAGATGGGCAATCAGCCCCAGCATTTT.

V usage is TRBV5-1 and J usage is TRBJ1-1; D unclear. The germline V gene encodes CDR1 SGHRS and CDR2 YFSETQ. V lost 3 bases and J 0 bases, leaving 9 bases between the germline ends. This CDR3 spans 14 amino acids. This CDR3 reads CASSSASLNTEAFF. CDR3 nucleotides: TGCGCCAGCAGCTCCGCCTCATTGAACACTGAAGCTTTCTTT.

This clonotype was seen only once. V usage is TRBV6-1 and J usage is TRBJ2-7, with TRBD2 matching over 9 bases. Trimming removed 10 bases from V and 4 bases from J; junction bases left unmatched: 11. This CDR3 comprises 14 residues. Germline V lookup: CDR1 MNHNS, CDR2 SASEGT. The CDR3 protein is CATIHSGGSYEQYF. DNA of the CDR3: TGTGCCACTATTCACAGCGGGGGGTCTTACGAGCAGTACTTC.